One and the same sample provided the 29 T cell receptor beta chains below, sequenced in a study of blood T cell repertoires in COVID-19. Profiling relied on immunoSEQ multiplex PCR, and the TCRdb table lists in-frame clones only, not all of them. The top ten clones hold around 0.64% of a sample with fewer than 500,000 clones, 87% of them seen once. The sequenced sample consisted of PBMCs or T cells enriched from blood (not recorded which). The receptors come from a woman younger than 30 who had recovered from COVID-19.

The chain recombines TRBV28 with TRBJ1-1, with D unresolved. The V gene's germline CDR1 is MDHEN and CDR2 SYDVKM. Trimming stripped 6 bases from V and 0 bases from J, with 17 bases between. This CDR3 has 16 amino acids. CDR3 bases: TGTGCCAGCAGGTCCCCCGGGGAACCGATGAACACTGAAGCTTTCTTT. This encodes CASRSPGEPMNTEAFF.

The chain uses TRBV30 and TRBJ1-4; D is undetermined. Germline lookup yields CDR1 GTSNPN and CDR2 SVGIG (reference sequence). CDR3 size: 12 residues. The V gene lost 4 bases and the J gene lost 6 bases, with 9 bases spanning the gap. The CDR3 DNA is TGTGCCTGGAAAGCGGAGGATGAAAAACTGTTTTTT. It codes for CAWKAEDEKLFF.

This chain connects TRBV14 to TRBJ1-1; a possible D gene is TRBD1 (6 bases). The V gene lost 4 bases and the J gene lost 1 base, with 7 bases spanning the gap. This CDR3 is built from 13 residues. The V gene's germline CDR1 is SGHDN and CDR2 FVKESK. The CDR3 region has the DNA TGTGCCAGCAGCCCGACAGGGAACACTGAAGCTTTCTTT. Its translation is CASSPTGNTEAFF.

This clone was recorded only once. V is TRBV3-1 (or the pseudogene TRBV3-2) and J is TRBJ2-7, with 10 bases that match TRBD1. V lost 2 bases, J lost 4 bases, and 5 bases stayed unmatched. Germline values: CDR1 LGHDT, CDR2 YNNKEL (reference sequence). The CDR3 totals 15 residues. CDR3 in amino acids: CASSQQGTGEYEQYF. CDR3 nucleotides: TGTGCCAGCAGCCAACAGGGGACAGGGGAATACGAGCAGTACTTC.

The chain recombines TRBV5-1 with TRBJ2-6, with D possibly matching TRBD1 (5 bases). The V gene's germline CDR1 is SGHRS and CDR2 YFSETQ. Trimming removed 3 bases at V and 0 bases at J, with 13 bases between. The CDR3 has 17 amino acids. CDR3 in DNA: TGCGCCAGCAGCTCTCAGGGTCCTAACTCTGGGGCCAACGTCCTGACTTTC. Translating gives CASSSQGPNSGANVLTF. The complete variable domain, with remaining parts taken from reference TRBV5-1 and TRBJ2-6, reads KAGVTQTPRYLIKTRGQQVTLSCSPISGHRSVSWYQQTPGQGLQFLFEYFSETQRNKGNFPGRFSGRQFSNSRSEMNVSTLELGDSALYLCASSSQGPNSGANVLTFGAGSRLTVL.

This chain links TRBV5-1 with TRBJ1-3; 7 bases agree with TRBD1. Unmatched junction bases numbered 12, after V lost 0 bases and J lost 0 bases. Germline values: CDR1 SGHRS, CDR2 YFSETQ. The CDR3 spans 19 residues. The CDR3 is CASSLAKGTALFSGNTIYF. Written as DNA, the CDR3 is TGCGCCAGCAGCTTGGCCAAAGGGACAGCCCTATTCTCTGGAAACACCATATATTTT.

V is TRBV5-6 and J is TRBJ1-1; D is possibly TRBD1 (6 bases). There are 15 residues in the CDR3. Germline loops: CDR1 SGHDT, CDR2 YYEEEE. V was trimmed by 4 bases and J by 0 bases, leaving 13 bases between them. CDR3 bases: TGTGCCAGCAGCCTACGGCAGGGGCTGAACACTGAAGCTTTCTTT. Its translation is CASSLRQGLNTEAFF.

The chain links TRBV9 to TRBJ1-4; 10 bases map to TRBD1. This CDR3 has 15 residues. CDR1 is SGDLS, CDR2 YYNGEE, per germline. The trim removed 3 bases at V and 6 bases at J, leaving 5 bases unmatched. The CDR3 reads CASSAAGTGDEKLFF. The DNA of the CDR3 is TGTGCCAGCAGCGCCGCCGGGACAGGGGATGAAAAACTGTTTTTT.

In its sample, this clone was seen a few times. This rearrangement joins TRBV19 to TRBJ2-1; D may be TRBD1 (5 bases). The CDR3 is 15 amino acids. Looked up from germline, CDR1 is LNHDA and CDR2 is SQIVND (reference sequence). Trimming shortened V by 3 bases and J by 4 bases, and 13 bases separated the two germline ends. The chain's CDR3 is CASSIRWQGYNEQFF. The CDR3 nucleotides read TGTGCCAGTAGTATTAGGTGGCAGGGATACAATGAGCAGTTCTTC.

The rearrangement uses TRBV30 and TRBJ1-2, with D uncertain. V dropped 0 bases and J dropped 8 bases, with 10 bases sitting between them. This CDR3 is 12 amino acids long. Germline V gene data show CDR1 as GTSNPN and CDR2 as SVGIG (reference sequence). CDR3 bases: TGTGCCTGGAGTGTATCAGGCAGGGGCTACACCTTC. It translates to CAWSVSGRGYTF. The full variable domain, its missing parts supplied by reference TRBV30 and TRBJ1-2, is SQTIHQWPATLVQPVGSPLSLECTVEGTSNPNLYWYRQAAGRGLQLLFYSVGIGQISSEVPQNLSASRPQDRQFILSSKKLLLSDSGFYLCAWSVSGRGYTFGSGTRLTVV.

The CDR3 coding sequence is TGTGCCAGCAGCCGACGGACAGGGAAGCCTGAAGCTTTCTTT. Amino acid sequence: CASSRRTGKPEAFF. The rearrangement links TRBV7-9 to TRBJ1-1; 8 bases line up with TRBD1. This CDR3 is built from 14 residues. The junction had 8 bases not matched to a gene; V was cut back by 5 bases and J by 6 bases. The germline V gene has CDR1 SEHNR and CDR2 FQNEAQ (reference sequence).

J is TRBJ2-2 and V is TRBV28; TRBD1 aligns across 10 bases. Germline V gives CDR1 MDHEN, CDR2 SYDVKM. The CDR3 runs 15 residues. V shed 4 bases and J 5 bases; nucleotides not matched to a gene: 4. The chain's CDR3 is CASSWGTGETGELFF. CDR3 coding DNA: TGTGCCAGCAGTTGGGGGACAGGGGAGACCGGGGAGCTGTTTTTT.

CDR3: CASSESRQRGGNEQFF. DNA for the CDR3: TGCGCCAGCAGTGAGTCGAGGCAGCGGGGGGGCAATGAGCAGTTCTTC. This chain connects TRBV10-1 to TRBJ2-1; 10 nucleotides match TRBD2. The CDR3 loop spans 16 amino acids. Germline CDR1 reads WNHNN; CDR2 reads SYGVQD (reference sequence). The ends lost 0 bases at V and 6 bases at J; junction bases unmatched: 5.

The chain carries TRBV3-1 (or the pseudogene TRBV3-2) and TRBJ1-2; a possible D gene is TRBD1 (5 bases). V lost 1 base, J lost 0 bases, and 12 bases lay in between. CDR3 length equals 16 residues. CDR1 and CDR2 (germline): LGHDT, YNNKEL (reference sequence). As DNA, the CDR3 is TGTGCCAGCAGCCAAGGGAACGGGGGAGCTAACTATGGCTACACCTTC. Translated: CASSQGNGGANYGYTF.

The chain recombines TRBV6-6 with TRBJ2-7; the D is unclear. The CDR3 extends over 13 amino acids. Trimming cost V 2 bases and J 3 bases, with 8 bases left between them. Per the germline V gene, CDR1 is MNHNY and CDR2 is SVGAGI (reference sequence). The CDR3 coding sequence is TGTGCCAGCAGTTACGGCTTAAACTACGAGCAGTACTTC. This codes for CASSYGLNYEQYF.

The gene calls are TRBV28 and TRBJ1-2, with 7 positions matching TRBD1. CDR3 length equals 13 residues. With V trimmed by 7 bases and J by 2 bases, 4 bases remained unmatched. Germline values: CDR1 MDHEN, CDR2 SYDVKM. CDR3 nucleotides: TGTGCCAGCACCCCGACAGGGAACTATGGCTACACCTTC. It encodes CASTPTGNYGYTF.

This clone was seen only once. The rearrangement joins TRBV6-4 to TRBJ2-3, with D possibly matching TRBD1 (6 bases). Germline CDR1 MRHNA, CDR2 SNTAGT. Trimming left V 6 bases short and J 6 bases short, with 16 bases between. This CDR3 contains 14 residues. The CDR3 DNA reads as TGTGCCAGCAGGCCCACAGGGAGATACGATACGCAGTATTTT. The encoded protein is CASRPTGRYDTQYF.

The chain employs TRBV3-1 (or the pseudogene TRBV3-2) and TRBJ1-6; possible D gene TRBD1, 5 bases. Trimming cost V 4 bases and J 7 bases, with 11 bases left between them. The CDR3 has 14 amino acids. CDR1 and CDR2 (germline): LGHDT, YNNKEL (reference sequence). This CDR3 is CASSRQQVNSPLHF. The CDR3 region has the DNA TGTGCCAGCAGCCGCCAACAGGTCAATTCACCCCTCCACTTT.

The chain uses TRBV28 and TRBJ1-2; 8 nucleotides align to TRBD1. V gave up 4 bases and J gave up 7 bases; unmatched junction bases: 11. Germline V CDR1 and CDR2: MDHEN, SYDVKM. The CDR3 has 15 amino acids. CDR3 DNA sequence: TGTGCCAGCAGTTCCCCGGGGGACAGGAATGGTGGCTACACCTTC. This codes for CASSSPGDRNGGYTF.

The rearrangement joins TRBV19 to TRBJ2-7, with 7 bases lining up with TRBD1. Germline CDR1 LNHDA, CDR2 SQIVND (reference sequence). V lost 6 bases and J lost 2; bases outside the gene matches: 10. This CDR3 comprises 15 residues. The CDR3 nucleotides read TGTGCCAGTAGCCCAGGGACAGCCTCAACCTACGAGCAGTACTTC. Translated, it gives CASSPGTASTYEQYF.

The CDR3 sequence: CASSIGGQVGSPLHF. The CDR3 nucleotides are TGTGCCAGTAGTATAGGAGGGCAGGTCGGTTCACCCCTCCACTTT. The V and J genes are TRBV19 and TRBJ1-6; D call uncertain. The CDR3 consists of 15 residues. Trimming took 1 base from V and 9 from J, leaving 13 bases between them. Per the germline V gene, CDR1 is LNHDA and CDR2 is SQIVND (reference sequence).

This chain joins TRBV19 and TRBJ2-3; D ambiguous. Looked up from germline, CDR1 is LNHDA and CDR2 is SQIVND (reference sequence). V lost 3 bases to trimming and J lost 4 bases, with 11 bases between them. This CDR3 is built from 14 residues. The CDR3: CASSINSNADTQYF. CDR3 DNA sequence: TGTGCCAGTAGTATTAATAGTAACGCAGATACGCAGTATTTT. Combining the CDR3 with reference TRBV19 and TRBJ2-3 gives the whole variable domain DGGITQSPKYLFRKEGQNVTLSCEQNLNHDAMYWYRQDPGQGLRLIYYSQIVNDFQKGDIAEGYSVSREKKESFPLTVTSAQKNPTAFYLCASSINSNADTQYFGPGTRLTVL.

V and J are TRBV28 and TRBJ2-7; the D gene is possibly TRBD1 (6 bases). Germline V gene sequence: CDR1 MDHEN, CDR2 SYDVKM. V lost 8 bases to trimming and J lost 3 bases, with 11 bases between them. This CDR3 has 12 amino acids. CDR3 nucleotide sequence: TGTGCCAGCTACAGGGATTTCTACGAGCAGTACTTC. It translates to CASYRDFYEQYF.

This rearrangement joins TRBV4-2 to TRBJ1-4, with D hard to call. V was clipped by 0 bases and J by 4 bases, with 6 bases between them. The CDR3 is 14 residues long. Germline-derived CDR1 and CDR2 are LGHNA and YNFKEQ. This CDR3 is CASSQDFSNEKLFF. The CDR3 DNA follows: TGTGCCAGCAGCCAAGATTTCAGTAATGAAAAACTGTTTTTT.

This clone showed up just once. The V and J genes are TRBV29-1 and TRBJ2-1; D may be TRBD1 (5 bases). The CDR3 is 12 amino acids. The V gene's germline CDR1 is SQVTM and CDR2 ANQGSEA. Trimming shortened V by 4 bases and J by 5 bases, and 9 bases separated the two germline ends. CDR3 in amino acids: CSVVGRDNEQFF. The CDR3 DNA reads as TGCAGCGTTGTTGGCAGGGACAATGAGCAGTTCTTC.

V gene TRBV2 combines with J gene TRBJ1-2, with D maybe TRBD1 (6 bases). From germline, CDR1 is SNHLY and CDR2 FYNNEI. V was trimmed by 6 bases and J by 4 bases, leaving 12 bases between them. The CDR3 sequence is 13 residues long. In DNA form, the CDR3 reads TGTGCCAGCAGAAGGACAGATCTCTATGGCTACACCTTC. It encodes CASRRTDLYGYTF.

This clone was counted between two and nine times. V is TRBV30 and J is TRBJ1-5; no clear D. CDR3 length: 14 residues. V gave up 0 bases and J gave up 7 bases, with 13 bases separating them. Per the germline V gene, CDR1 is GTSNPN and CDR2 is SVGIG (reference sequence). The CDR3 region is CAWSVIGVGQPQHF. CDR3 bases: TGTGCCTGGAGTGTAATCGGGGTTGGGCAGCCCCAGCATTTT.

The chain carries TRBV6-2 or TRBV6-3 and TRBJ1-6; D ambiguous. With 2 bases removed from V and 1 base from J, the gap between germline ends came to 6 bases. From germline, CDR1 is MNHEY and CDR2 SVGEGT. This CDR3 spans 15 amino acids. CDR3 bases: TGTGCCAGCAGTTACGAACAATCCTATAATTCACCCCTCCACTTT. Amino acid sequence: CASSYEQSYNSPLHF.

The chain couples TRBV19 to TRBJ1-6; maybe TRBD1 (5 bases). CDR1 is LNHDA, CDR2 SQIVND, per germline (reference sequence). V was cut by 5 bases and J by 10 bases, with 15 bases left in between. This CDR3 is built from 14 residues. CDR3 DNA: TGTGCCAGTAGTCTCGGGGGTTTGGACTCACCCCTCCACTTT. This translates into CASSLGGLDSPLHF.